This entry is about one TCR beta chain. This CDR3 spans 16 amino acids. Germline CDR1 and CDR2: LNHDA and SQIVND (reference sequence). After removal of 6 bases from V and 0 bases from J, the junction contained 9 bases not matched to a gene. The data belong to a study of cytomegalovirus exposure and HLA in healthy donors. 13 Jbeta primers and 60 Vbeta primers were used for the PCR. TCRdb's table, derived via immunoSEQ multiplex PCR, lists solely in-frame clones and lacks some. The profile covers roughly 260,000 clones, with roughly four fifths appearing a single time and 1.5% to 2.5% taken by the ten largest.

The TCR was taken from a woman between 40 and 50 years old in good health and CMV-seropositive. This sequence joins TRBV19 and TRBJ2-3; 7 bases map to TRBD2. Material: PBMCs. CDR3 in DNA: TGTGCCAGTAGGAAAGAAGCGGGAACTAGCACAGATACGCAGTATTTT. Protein product: CASRKEAGTSTDTQYF.